The 27 T cell receptor beta chains below were found in one sample sequenced in a study of response to subunit inactivated influenza vaccine. TCRdb analysed the RT-PCR reads with MiXCR anew, one entry per CDR3 protein. The repertoire holds hundreds of thousands of distinct CDR3 sequences, with 7.6% as singletons. The sample consisted of PBMCs from blood, taken approximately 25 months after vaccination. The source is a man aged 45 to 70 who received an inactivated influenza vaccine.

The chain has TRBV10-3 and TRBJ1-4; no clear D. Germline loops: CDR1 ENHRY, CDR2 SYGVKD. The CDR3 runs to 14 residues. Trimming took 6 bases from V and 0 from J, leaving 8 bases between them. The CDR3 DNA reads TGTGCCATCAGCATGGTTGCAACTAATGAAAAACTGTTTTTT. It yields the protein CAISMVATNEKLFF.

V is TRBV18 and J is TRBJ1-4; 10 bases line up with TRBD1. Germline V gives CDR1 KGHSH, CDR2 LQKENI. This CDR3 has 16 amino acids. Germline trimming cut 2 bases from V and 7 bases from J; bases unmatched to any gene: 7. The CDR3 coding sequence is TGTGCCAGCTCACCAACTCCGGGACAGGGGCGTGAAAAACTGTTTTTT. It translates to CASSPTPGQGREKLFF.

The chain couples TRBV7-2 to TRBJ1-5; 9 nucleotides line up with TRBD1. The germline V gene has CDR1 SGHTA and CDR2 FQGNSA. J lost 6 bases, V lost 5 bases, and 2 bases had no gene match. This CDR3 is 13 amino acids long. The CDR3 region has the DNA TGTGCCAGCAGCGTGGACAGGGGTCAGCCCCAGCATTTT. It specifies CASSVDRGQPQHF.

The V call is TRBV23-1, the J call TRBJ1-2; D gene ambiguous. Being an ORF, TRBV23-1 has a function that is uncertain. Trimming removed 1 base from V and 2 bases from J, with 8 bases in between. The CDR3 loop spans 14 amino acids. CDR3: CASSQYPNNYGYTF. CDR3 DNA: TGCGCCAGCAGTCAATACCCAAACAACTATGGCTACACCTTC.

This clonotype was detected many times. V and J are TRBV29-1 and TRBJ2-7, with D uncertain. CDR1 and CDR2 from the germline V gene are SQVTM and ANQGSEA. The CDR3 covers 11 residues. Trimming stripped 1 base from V and 4 bases from J, with 5 bases between. The DNA for the CDR3 is TGCAGCGTTGAAGTGCGGTACGAGCAGTACTTC. This encodes CSVEVRYEQYF.

The genes are TRBV5-1 and TRBJ2-1; 11 nucleotides align to TRBD2. The CDR3 runs 19 residues. V lost 4 bases to trimming and J lost 5 bases; unmatched junction nucleotides: 17. Germline CDR1 SGHRS, CDR2 YFSETQ. The chain's CDR3 is CASSRTTPIAGGFNNEQFF. CDR3 DNA sequence: TGCGCCAGCAGCCGAACAACCCCCATAGCGGGGGGGTTCAACAATGAGCAGTTCTTC.

The chain has TRBV4-3 and TRBJ2-5; 7 nucleotides line up with TRBD1. The CDR3 is 15 amino acids. J gave up 3 bases and V 1 base, and 5 bases lay outside the gene matches. CDR1 and CDR2 (germline): LGHNA, YSLEER. This chain's CDR3 is CASSQAWTGEETQYF. The CDR3 coding sequence is TGCGCCAGCAGCCAAGCCTGGACAGGCGAAGAGACCCAGTACTTC.

This chain connects TRBV7-2 to TRBJ2-3, with a tentative D call TRBD2 (6 bases). This CDR3 contains 17 residues. Per germline, CDR1 SGHTA and CDR2 FQGNSA. V lost 2 bases and J 7 bases, leaving 22 bases between the germline ends. The CDR3 protein is CASSLSLGGARLNTQYF. The CDR3 nucleotides are TGTGCCAGCAGCTTAAGCCTCGGCGGGGCACGTTTGAATACGCAGTATTTT.

This clonotype has more than one count but fewer than ten. V gene TRBV5-5 combines with J gene TRBJ2-2; unclear D gene. There are 15 residues in the CDR3. V shed 5 bases and J shed 0 bases, with 11 bases lying between them. The V gene's germline CDR1 is SGHKS and CDR2 YYEKEE (reference sequence). CDR3: CASSSPATNTGELFF. The DNA of the CDR3 is TGTGCCAGCAGTTCCCCTGCTACGAACACCGGGGAGCTGTTTTTT.

The rearrangement links TRBV5-1 to TRBJ2-1; 10 nucleotides align to TRBD2. J gave up 9 bases and V 0 bases, and 6 bases lay outside the gene matches. Germline CDR1 is SGHRS and CDR2 is YFSETQ. The CDR3 extends over 15 amino acids. CDR3 sequence: CASSLASGGAFEQFF. CDR3 DNA sequence: TGCGCCAGCAGCTTGGCGAGCGGGGGGGCCTTTGAGCAGTTCTTC.

In its sample, this clonotype was seen many times. V is TRBV10-3 and J is TRBJ2-2, with D tentatively TRBD1 (5 bases). Between the trimmed V and J ends, which lost 10 bases and 7 bases, there was a span of 16 bases. CDR3 length: 13 amino acids. Germline loops: CDR1 ENHRY, CDR2 SYGVKD. CDR3 amino acids: CATDQTVGGELFF. The CDR3 nucleotides read TGTGCCACCGATCAGACAGTAGGCGGGGAGCTGTTTTTT.

This clonotype has a count of ten or more. The genes are TRBV6-2 or TRBV6-3 and TRBJ2-1, with 8 bases aligning to TRBD1. Germline values: CDR1 MNHEY, CDR2 SVGEGT. Germline trimming cut 6 bases from V and 3 bases from J; bases unmatched to any gene: 4. The CDR3 extends over 14 amino acids. The CDR3 DNA reads TGTGCCAGCAGCAACGGACAGGGCTACAATGAGCAGTTCTTC. This encodes CASSNGQGYNEQFF.

This clonotype showed up just a few times. The chain carries TRBV6-1 and TRBJ2-3; perhaps TRBD2 as D (5 bases). Germline assignment: CDR1 MNHNS and CDR2 SASEGT. The CDR3 length is 14 residues. V shed 4 bases and J shed 6 bases, with 14 bases lying between them. The CDR3: CASSATQTSDTQYF. In DNA, the CDR3 is TGTGCCAGCAGTGCAACTCAAACTAGTGATACGCAGTATTTT.

This clonotype appeared a few times. CDR3 bases: TGTGCCAGCAGCCAGACCCAGGGGGCCGGCTATGGCTACACCTTC. Translated: CASSQTQGAGYGYTF. This chain links TRBV4-2 with TRBJ1-2; 8 bases match TRBD1. The germline gives CDR1 LGHNA, CDR2 YNFKEQ. This CDR3 is built from 15 residues. The J segment lost 4 bases and the V segment lost 3 bases, leaving 7 bases of the junction unmatched.

The chain is built from TRBV6-2 or TRBV6-3 and TRBJ1-5; TRBD1 might be the D (5 bases). The CDR3 spans 16 residues. CDR1 and CDR2 (germline): MNHEY, SVGEGT. Deletions cut 5 bases from V and 0 bases from J, with 14 bases between. Written as DNA, the CDR3 is TGTGCCAGCAGTCACGGGACCGTTTATAGCAATCAGCCCCAGCATTTT. Translation gives CASSHGTVYSNQPQHF.

This clonotype was counted only a few times. The rearrangement links TRBV11-2 to TRBJ2-5, with TRBD2 matching over 16 bases. Per germline, CDR1 SGHAT and CDR2 FQNNGV. Trimming at V came to 5 bases and at J to 5 bases, leaving 8 bases not matched to a gene. The CDR3 has 17 amino acids. CDR3 nucleotide sequence: TGTGCCAGCAGCCTCGGGACTAGCGGGGGGGCGACGGAGACCCAGTACTTC. Translation gives CASSLGTSGGATETQYF.

At least ten counts were recorded for this clonotype. The chain joins TRBV20-1 to TRBJ1-5; 10 nucleotides align to TRBD1. Germline CDR1 reads DFQATT; CDR2 reads SNEGSKA (reference sequence). The length of the CDR3 is 16 residues. Germline trimming cut 1 base from V and 4 bases from J; bases unmatched to any gene: 7. The CDR3 is CSARGPGQGINQPQHF. CDR3 DNA sequence: TGCAGTGCTAGAGGGCCGGGACAGGGGATTAATCAGCCCCAGCATTTT.

V is TRBV29-1 and J is TRBJ1-1, with 8 bases aligning to TRBD1. The CDR3 spans 12 residues. Trimming removed 5 bases from V and 7 bases from J; junction bases left unmatched: 6. Germline CDR1 is SQVTM and CDR2 is ANQGSEA. The CDR3 loop is CSVRPGQGEAFF. CDR3 coding DNA: TGCAGCGTTCGACCTGGACAGGGTGAAGCTTTCTTT.

This clonotype was counted a few times. V and J are TRBV5-1 and TRBJ2-5; tentatively, D is TRBD1 (5 bases). The germline V gene encodes CDR1 SGHRS and CDR2 YFSETQ. This CDR3 has 13 residues. Trimming took 0 bases from V and 7 from J, leaving 10 bases between them. The CDR3 sequence is CASSLAGKGTQYF. The DNA of the CDR3 is TGCGCCAGCAGCTTGGCAGGGAAGGGGACCCAGTACTTC.

Here the CDR3 DNA reads TGTGCCAGTCTTGGGGGTTTGGGTAGCGGGAGGTCGAGCTCCTACAATGAGCAGTTCTTC. Translating it yields CASLGGLGSGRSSSYNEQFF. The chain employs TRBV12-3 or TRBV12-4 and TRBJ2-1; 10 bases align to TRBD2. Germline trimming cut 9 bases from V and 0 bases from J; bases unmatched to any gene: 20. The CDR3 is 20 amino acids.

This clonotype was observed a few times. The genes are TRBV29-1 and TRBJ2-2; D uncertain. Germline assignment: CDR1 SQVTM and CDR2 ANQGSEA. V lost 2 bases to trimming and J lost 5 bases, with 12 bases between them. CDR3 size: 14 residues. The CDR3 spells CSVELSDRTGELFF. The CDR3 DNA reads TGCAGCGTTGAACTGAGTGACCGAACCGGGGAGCTGTTTTTT.

This clonotype was recorded many times. The chain couples TRBV7-6 to TRBJ2-1, with 7 nucleotides matching TRBD2. The germline gives CDR1 SGHVS, CDR2 FNYEAQ. There are 16 residues in the CDR3. Trimming removed 1 base from V and 0 bases from J; junction bases left unmatched: 3. The CDR3 DNA sequence: TGTGCCAGCAGCTTAGATGGGGGGGGCTCCTACAATGAGCAGTTCTTC. This encodes CASSLDGGGSYNEQFF. Full variable domain (outside the CDR3, taken from reference TRBV7-6 and TRBJ2-1): GAGVSQSPRYKVTKRGQDVALRCDPISGHVSLYWYRQALGQGPEFLTYFNYEAQQDKSGLPNDRFSAERPEGSISTLTIQRTEQRDSAMYRCASSLDGGGSYNEQFFGPGTRLTVL.

This clonotype was found a few times. The chain couples TRBV20-1 to TRBJ2-4; TRBD2 matches at 8 bases. J lost 0 bases, V lost 0 bases, and 7 bases had no gene match. This CDR3 comprises 17 residues. CDR1 is DFQATT and CDR2 is SNEGSKA in the germline V gene (reference sequence). In nucleotides, the CDR3 is TGCAGTGCTAGAGATGGACGGGGGGGCCCAGCCAAAAACATTCAGTACTTC. Its translation is CSARDGRGGPAKNIQYF.

The chain is built from TRBV11-2 and TRBJ2-2; 15 bases align to TRBD2. The germline V gene has CDR1 SGHAT and CDR2 FQNNGV. This CDR3 has 19 amino acids. V shed 4 bases, J shed 8 bases, and the junction held 14 bases outside the gene matches. The chain's CDR3 is CASSSTEIGTSGRMGELFF. In DNA, the CDR3 is TGTGCCAGCAGCTCGACAGAGATCGGGACTAGCGGGAGGATGGGGGAGCTGTTTTTT. Full variable domain (rest looked up from reference TRBV11-2 and TRBJ2-2): EAGVAQSPRYKIIEKRQSVAFWCNPISGHATLYWYQQILGQGPKLLIQFQNNGVVDDSQLPKDRFSAERLKGVDSTLKIQPAKLEDSAVYLCASSSTEIGTSGRMGELFFGEGSRLTVL.

This clonotype was found once. V gene TRBV7-9 combines with J gene TRBJ2-7; D perhaps matches TRBD2 (6 bases). The CDR3 totals 13 residues. V dropped 5 bases and J dropped 5 bases, with 13 bases sitting between them. The V gene's germline CDR1 is SEHNR and CDR2 FQNEAQ (reference sequence). This chain's CDR3 is CASSSGGRNEQYF. The CDR3 nucleotides read TGTGCCAGCAGCAGCGGAGGGAGGAACGAGCAGTACTTC.

The sample holds a few counts of this clonotype. One end of the junction fails to match germline, which may point to a read error. The chain joins TRBV7-9 to TRBJ2-1, with TRBD2 matching over 8 bases. CDR1 is SEHNR, CDR2 FQNEAQ, per germline (reference sequence). The CDR3 is made up of 13 amino acids. The CDR3 loop is CASSFLPEVSGIF. CDR3 bases: TGTGCCAGCAGCTTTCTTCCTGAGGTTAGCGGGATCTTC. The whole variable domain, filled in from reference TRBV7-9 and TRBJ2-1, reads DTGVSQNPRHKITKRGQNVTFRCDPISEHNRLYWYRQTLGQGPEFLTYFQNEAQLEKSRLLSDRFSAERPKGSFSTLEIQRTEQGDSAMYLCASSFLPEVSGIFGPGTRLTVL.

The J gene is TRBJ2-5, the V gene TRBV4-3, with 9 bases identical to TRBD2. The CDR3 has 16 amino acids. The germline V gene has CDR1 LGHNA and CDR2 YSLEER. J lost 2 bases, V lost 1 base, and 5 bases had no gene match. The CDR3 DNA follows: TGCGCCAGCAGCCAAGTGTTCCTAGCGGGACAAGAGACCCAGTACTTC. As protein: CASSQVFLAGQETQYF.